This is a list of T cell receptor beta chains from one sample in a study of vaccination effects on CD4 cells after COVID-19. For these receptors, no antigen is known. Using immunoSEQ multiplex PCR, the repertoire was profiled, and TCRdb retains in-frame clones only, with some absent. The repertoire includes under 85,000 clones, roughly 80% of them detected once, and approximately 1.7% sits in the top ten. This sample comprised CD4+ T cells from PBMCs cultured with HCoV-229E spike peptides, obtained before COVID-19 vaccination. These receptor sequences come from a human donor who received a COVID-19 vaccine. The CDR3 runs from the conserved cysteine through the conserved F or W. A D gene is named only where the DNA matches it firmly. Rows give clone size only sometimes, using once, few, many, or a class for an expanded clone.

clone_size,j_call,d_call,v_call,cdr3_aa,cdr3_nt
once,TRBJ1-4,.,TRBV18,CASSPPQGLREKLFF,TGTGCCAGCTCACCACCGCAGGGGCTGAGGGAAAAACTGTTTTTT
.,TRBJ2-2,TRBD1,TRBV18,CASSPWDRSSGTGELFF,TGTGCCAGCTCACCTTGGGACAGGTCATCGGGCACCGGGGAGCTGTTTTTT
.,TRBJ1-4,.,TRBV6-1,CASSESRAGSNEKLFF,TGTGCCAGCAGTGAGAGCAGGGCGGGATCTAATGAAAAACTGTTTTTT
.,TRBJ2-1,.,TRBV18,CASSPPGRNEQFF,TGTGCCAGCTCCCCTCCGGGGAGGAATGAGCAGTTCTTC
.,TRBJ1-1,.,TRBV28,CASSTPAGGTEAFF,TGTGCCAGCAGCACTCCGGCCGGGGGAACTGAAGCTTTCTTT
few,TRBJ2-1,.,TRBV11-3,CASSRRQSEQFF,TGTGCCAGCAGCCGGAGACAGTCTGAGCAGTTCTTC
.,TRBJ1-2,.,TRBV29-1,CSVEKGSHGYTF,TGCAGCGTTGAAAAGGGTTCACATGGCTACACCTTC
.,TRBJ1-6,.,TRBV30,CAWSVTAGNSPLHF,TGTGCCTGGAGTGTAACGGCGGGAAATTCACCCCTCCACTTT
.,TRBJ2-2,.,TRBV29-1,CSVNQLNTGELFF,TGCAGCGTTAACCAATTAAACACCGGGGAGCTGTTTTTT
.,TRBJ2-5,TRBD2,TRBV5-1,CASSFSGTSGSQETQYF,TGCGCCAGCAGTTTTTCCGGGACTAGCGGTTCCCAAGAGACCCAGTACTTC
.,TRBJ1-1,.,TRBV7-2,CASSLGGVTEAFF,TGTGCCAGCAGCTTAGGCGGGGTCACTGAAGCTTTCTTT
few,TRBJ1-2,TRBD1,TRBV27,CASSFTQGSYGYTF,TGTGCCAGCAGTTTCACACAGGGGAGCTATGGCTACACCTTC
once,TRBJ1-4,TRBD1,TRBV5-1,CASSLTGGSEKLFF,TGCGCCAGCAGCCTGACAGGGGGAAGTGAAAAACTGTTTTTT
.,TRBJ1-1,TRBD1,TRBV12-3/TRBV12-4,CASSPNRGPEAFF,TGTGCCAGCAGTCCTAACAGGGGGCCTGAAGCTTTCTTT
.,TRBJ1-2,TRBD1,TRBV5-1,CASSFTGEDGYTF,TGCGCCAGCAGCTTTACAGGGGAAGATGGCTACACCTTC
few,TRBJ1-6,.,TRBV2,CASRLNSPLHF,TGTGCCAGCCGGCTAAATTCACCCCTCCACTTT
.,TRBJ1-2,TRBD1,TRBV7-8,CASSSRGYDGYTF,TGTGCCAGCAGCTCCAGGGGGTACGATGGCTACACCTTC